The 29 T cell receptor beta chains below were found in one sample sequenced in a study of blood T cell repertoires in COVID-19. Using immunoSEQ multiplex PCR, the repertoire was profiled, and TCRdb retains in-frame clones only, with some absent. The sample comprises over 400,000 clones, around nine tenths of which are singletons, and roughly 8% rests with the top ten. What was sequenced was peripheral blood. The receptors shown here come from a woman aged 45-65 years with COVID-19, enrolled during active disease.

CDR3 protein: CASSLVSGQGASLHF. The CDR3 DNA is TGTGCCAGCAGCTTGGTAAGCGGCCAGGGGGCATCCCTCCACTTT. The chain combines TRBV5-6 with TRBJ1-6; 8 positions agree with TRBD1. V gave up 0 bases and J gave up 14 bases; unmatched junction bases: 10. CDR3 length: 15 residues. Germline V gene sequence: CDR1 SGHDT, CDR2 YYEEEE. The full variable domain, its missing parts supplied by reference TRBV5-6 and TRBJ1-6, is DAGVTQSPTHLIKTRGQQVTLRCSPKSGHDTVSWYQQALGQGPQFIFQYYEEEERQRGNFPDRFSGHQFPNYSSELNVNALLLGDSALYLCASSLVSGQGASLHFGNGTRLTVT.

For this clone: The same CDR3 can be traced to other DNA sequences in this sample. The chain has TRBV10-3 and TRBJ1-5, with 7 nucleotides matching TRBD1. CDR3 length equals 14 residues. The germline V gene encodes CDR1 ENHRY and CDR2 SYGVKD. Trimming cost V 4 bases and J 2 bases; bases outside gene matches: 2. The CDR3 nucleotides read TGTGCCATCAGTGGACAGGGAGGCAATCAGCCCCAGCATTTT. Amino acids: CAISGQGGNQPQHF.

The chain recombines TRBV7-2 with TRBJ1-4; 7 nucleotides align to TRBD1. The junction had 5 bases not matched to a gene; V was cut back by 1 base and J by 0 bases. The germline gives CDR1 SGHTA, CDR2 FQGNSA. The CDR3 totals 17 residues. CDR3 protein: CASSLVGTASTNEKLFF. CDR3 in DNA: TGTGCCAGCAGCTTAGTAGGGACAGCGTCAACTAATGAAAAACTGTTTTTT.

This clone was picked up one time. The V and J genes are TRBV11-1 and TRBJ2-7; 7 bases align to TRBD1. The germline gives CDR1 SGHAT, CDR2 FQDESV (reference sequence). V dropped 5 bases and J dropped 3; count of bases not matched to a gene: 7. This CDR3 has 14 amino acids. The CDR3 reads CASSPRPGGYEQYF. CDR3 coding DNA: TGTGCCAGCAGCCCCCGGCCAGGGGGCTACGAGCAGTACTTC.

This sequence joins TRBV5-6 and TRBJ2-4, with 8 bases identical to TRBD1. The CDR3 extends over 15 amino acids. Losses at the gene ends were 4 bases for V and 7 bases for J; bases not matched to a gene: 10. Germline V lookup: CDR1 SGHDT, CDR2 YYEEEE. CDR3 amino acids: CASSLWGTGENIQYF. For the CDR3, the DNA is TGTGCCAGCAGCCTTTGGGGGACAGGTGAGAACATTCAGTACTTC.

The CDR3 coding sequence is TGTGCCAGCAGCCAAGGCGGAGTACGGGGGAATCAGCCCCAGCATTTT. It specifies CASSQGGVRGNQPQHF. This chain joins TRBV3-1 (or the pseudogene TRBV3-2) and TRBJ1-5; the D gene is possibly TRBD1 (5 bases). The CDR3 runs 16 residues. V lost 1 base, J lost 4 bases, and 14 bases lay in between. CDR1 LGHDT and CDR2 YNNKEL come from the germline V gene (reference sequence).

The V call is TRBV6-5, the J call TRBJ2-7; D is possibly TRBD1 (6 bases). Looked up from germline, CDR1 is MNHEY and CDR2 is SVGAGI. V shed 7 bases and J shed 7 bases, with 17 bases lying between them. CDR3 size: 13 residues. This CDR3 reads CASTNDRLEEQYF. The CDR3 coding sequence is TGTGCCAGCACCAACGACAGGCTAGAGGAGCAGTACTTC.

The chain couples TRBV28 to TRBJ1-2; a possible D gene is TRBD1 (5 bases). V lost 8 bases and J lost 3, with 13 bases in between. The CDR3 spans 13 residues. Germline values: CDR1 MDHEN, CDR2 SYDVKM. The CDR3 region is CASWRGMDYGYTF. CDR3 sequence (DNA): TGTGCCAGCTGGCGGGGGATGGACTATGGCTACACCTTC.

The chain combines TRBV9 with TRBJ2-1, with 10 bases identical to TRBD2. The germline V gene has CDR1 SGDLS and CDR2 YYNGEE. CDR3 size: 18 residues. V trimming: 0 bases; J trimming: 0 bases; junction bases outside the gene matches: 6. The chain's CDR3 is CASSVGASGGASYNEQFF. CDR3 in DNA: TGTGCCAGCAGCGTAGGTGCCAGCGGGGGGGCCTCCTACAATGAGCAGTTCTTC.

The chain employs TRBV15 and TRBJ1-2; D perhaps matches TRBD1 (5 bases). Trimming removed 0 bases at V and 4 bases at J, with 12 bases between. This CDR3 has 15 residues. Germline V gives CDR1 LNHNV, CDR2 YYDKDF (reference sequence). The CDR3 is CATSRDQGLIYGYTF. CDR3 nucleotides: TGTGCCACCAGCAGAGATCAGGGTCTTATCTATGGCTACACCTTC.

This clone appeared once. The chain uses TRBV4-1 and TRBJ1-1; possibly TRBD1 for D (5 bases). CDR3 length equals 14 residues. Trimming shortened V by 4 bases and J by 4 bases, and 13 bases separated the two germline ends. Looked up from germline, CDR1 is MGHRA and CDR2 is YSYEKL. The CDR3 is CASSPREGVTEAFF. CDR3 sequence (DNA): TGCGCCAGCAGCCCCAGGGAAGGGGTCACTGAAGCTTTCTTT.

This chain links TRBV7-9 with TRBJ2-3, with 9 bases identical to TRBD1. CDR3 length equals 17 residues. Losses at the gene ends were 0 bases for V and 3 bases for J; bases not matched to a gene: 7. CDR1 is SEHNR and CDR2 is FQNEAQ in the germline V gene (reference sequence). This CDR3 is CASSLALRTGETDTQYF. The CDR3 nucleotides read TGTGCCAGCAGCTTAGCGCTAAGGACAGGGGAAACAGATACGCAGTATTTT.

The chain links TRBV5-1 to TRBJ1-1; 9 bases are shared with TRBD1. With V trimmed by 6 bases and J by 3 bases, 15 bases remained unmatched. The CDR3 runs 17 residues. CDR1 is SGHRS, CDR2 YFSETQ, per germline. The CDR3 protein is CASKGSTGGAGYTEAFF. The CDR3 DNA follows: TGCGCCAGCAAAGGTTCAACAGGGGGCGCGGGGTACACTGAAGCTTTCTTT.

The chain couples TRBV6-5 to TRBJ1-6; D is unresolved. This CDR3 comprises 13 residues. The ends were cut back, 8 bases at V and 6 bases at J, with 11 bases in the middle. CDR1 and CDR2 from the germline V gene are MNHEY and SVGAGI. CDR3 DNA: TGTGCCAGCTTGAGGACTCTTAATTCACCCCTCCACTTT. Translating gives CASLRTLNSPLHF.

This clone was seen only once. This sequence joins TRBV12-5 and TRBJ1-1, with D unresolved. From germline, CDR1 is LGHNT and CDR2 FRNRAP. V was clipped by 1 base and J by 7 bases, with 7 bases between them. The CDR3 runs to 12 residues. Here the CDR3 DNA reads TGTGCTAGTGGTTTGGCTACAGATGAAGCTTTCTTT. This codes for CASGLATDEAFF.

This chain's CDR3 is CASSDSGQGVNYGYTF. The CDR3, as DNA: TGTGCCAGCAGTGATTCGGGACAGGGGGTTAACTATGGCTACACCTTC. This chain joins TRBV6-1 and TRBJ1-2; 11 bases agree with TRBD1. The trim removed 3 bases at V and 1 base at J, leaving 4 bases unmatched. The CDR3 is 16 residues long. Germline CDR1 reads MNHNS; CDR2 reads SASEGT.

The chain couples TRBV7-9 to TRBJ2-2; the match to TRBD1 covers 10 bases. This CDR3 spans 16 amino acids. Germline-derived CDR1 and CDR2 are SEHNR and FQNEAQ (reference sequence). The trim removed 7 bases at V and 3 bases at J, leaving 8 bases unmatched. The DNA of the CDR3 is TGTGCCAGCACCACGGGACAGGGGCTTTACACCGGGGAGCTGTTTTTT. This sequence encodes CASTTGQGLYTGELFF.

This rearrangement joins TRBV18 to TRBJ2-3; 9 bases are a match to TRBD2. The V segment lost 3 bases and the J segment 6 bases; nucleotides outside the gene matches: 13. Germline CDR1 KGHSH, CDR2 LQKENI. The CDR3 is 17 amino acids. The CDR3 DNA sequence: TGTGCCAGCTCACCTCTACCTAGCGGGGCCCTTGGTGATACGCAGTATTTT. It is translated as CASSPLPSGALGDTQYF. Looking up the rest from reference TRBV18 and TRBJ2-3 gives the full variable domain: NAGVMQNPRHLVRRRGQEARLRCSPMKGHSHVYWYRQLPEEGLKFMVYLQKENIIDESGMPKERFSAEFPKEGPSILRIQQVVRGDSAAYFCASSPLPSGALGDTQYFGPGTRLTVL.

V is TRBV19 and J is TRBJ1-5; no reliable D call. V was cut by 5 bases and J by 6 bases, with 11 bases left in between. The CDR3 is made up of 13 amino acids. Germline V gene sequence: CDR1 LNHDA, CDR2 SQIVND (reference sequence). The chain's CDR3 is CASSSRAGQPQHF. DNA for the CDR3: TGTGCCAGTAGTTCCCGCGCGGGTCAGCCCCAGCATTTT.

The chain joins TRBV19 to TRBJ1-5; 7 bases align to TRBD1. The junction had 8 bases not matched to a gene; V was cut back by 6 bases and J by 0 bases. Germline V lookup: CDR1 LNHDA, CDR2 SQIVND (reference sequence). This CDR3 is built from 16 residues. The CDR3 region has the DNA TGTGCCAGTAGGGTACAGGGGACCTATAGCAATCAGCCCCAGCATTTT. Its protein is CASRVQGTYSNQPQHF.

J is TRBJ1-1 and V is TRBV20-1; D possibly corresponds to TRBD1 (5 bases). Germline V gives CDR1 DFQATT, CDR2 SNEGSKA (reference sequence). Trimming left V 6 bases short and J 4 bases short, with 9 bases between. The CDR3 length is 11 residues. CDR3 amino acids: CSATGGTEAFF. CDR3 sequence (DNA): TGCAGTGCGACCGGGGGCACTGAAGCTTTCTTT.

The V call is TRBV2, the J call TRBJ1-3; D unresolved. Trimming cost V 1 base and J 4 bases, with 11 bases left between them. The CDR3 is made up of 15 amino acids. Germline V lookup: CDR1 SNHLY, CDR2 FYNNEI. The CDR3 region has the DNA TGTGCCAGCAGTGAAGGGGTGCGGCAGGGAAACACCATATATTTT. Translated: CASSEGVRQGNTIYF.

This chain joins TRBV5-1 and TRBJ2-3; 12 positions agree with TRBD2. This CDR3 spans 16 amino acids. Germline V gene data show CDR1 as SGHRS and CDR2 as YFSETQ. V shed 2 bases, J shed 1 base, and the junction held 2 bases outside the gene matches. CDR3 nucleotide sequence: TGCGCCAGCAGCTTAGGACTAGCGGGGCGCACAGATACGCAGTATTTT. Translating gives CASSLGLAGRTDTQYF.

This chain connects TRBV18 to TRBJ1-1; maybe TRBD1 (6 bases). The germline CDR1 and CDR2 sequences are KGHSH and LQKENI. V lost 4 bases to trimming and J lost 10 bases, with 16 bases between them. The CDR3 contains 13 residues. DNA of the CDR3: TGTGCCAGCTCACTACTACAGGGAAGTGGAGCTTTCTTT. Translated, it gives CASSLLQGSGAFF.

In its sample, this clone was seen a few times. The chain carries TRBV18 and TRBJ1-4, with D unresolved. Trimming took 1 base from V and 7 from J, leaving 16 bases between them. The germline CDR1 and CDR2 sequences are KGHSH and LQKENI. The CDR3 loop spans 16 amino acids. The CDR3 here is CASSPRVSGSSEKLFF. CDR3 nucleotides: TGTGCCAGCTCACCACGCGTCTCGGGTAGTAGTGAAAAACTGTTTTTT.

CDR3 DNA sequence: TGTGCCAGTAAGGGGGCTTGGGTATTGGAAGGCGTCCTGACTTTC. Amino acid sequence: CASKGAWVLEGVLTF. The V and J genes are TRBV21-1 and TRBJ2-6; the table gives TRBD1 as D, unverified against the DNA. TRBV21-1 is noted as a pseudogene. The CDR3 is 15 residues long.

The chain is built from TRBV29-1 and TRBJ1-1; 9 bases are a match to TRBD1. The CDR3 contains 16 residues. V shed 6 bases, J shed 5 bases, and the junction held 16 bases outside the gene matches. The germline V gene encodes CDR1 SQVTM and CDR2 ANQGSEA. This CDR3 is CSVNDRGGGPRTEAFF. DNA for the CDR3: TGCAGCGTGAATGACAGGGGGGGTGGGCCCCGGACTGAAGCTTTCTTT.

The rearrangement joins TRBV16 to TRBJ2-7, with 9 bases matching TRBD1. V lost 4 bases and J lost 2; bases outside the gene matches: 9. The CDR3 extends over 16 amino acids. Germline CDR1 KGHSY, CDR2 FQNENV. DNA of the CDR3: TGTGCCAGCAGCCCTTCGGGCGGACAGGGGACCTACGAGCAGTACTTC. This encodes CASSPSGGQGTYEQYF.

The chain is built from TRBV27 and TRBJ2-7; maybe TRBD1 (6 bases). The CDR3 extends over 12 amino acids. The germline V gene has CDR1 MNHEY and CDR2 SMNVEV (reference sequence). V was cut by 6 bases and J by 3 bases, with 9 bases left in between. In nucleotides, the CDR3 is TGTGCCAGCAGCAGGGGTGGCTACGAGCAGTACTTC. Encoded protein: CASSRGGYEQYF.